The rows below give T cell receptor beta chains drawn from one sample of a study of blood T cell repertoires in COVID-19. Profiling relied on immunoSEQ multiplex PCR, and the TCRdb table lists in-frame clones only, not all of them. This sample has approximately 100,000 clones; 87% occur once, and the top ten carry 6.2%. Material: peripheral blood. These receptor sequences come from a human donor in a cohort sampled during active COVID-19. Each CDR3 is given without its conserved first and last residue. Fields, in order: J gene, V gene, CDR3 protein.

J gene: TRBJ1-4
V gene: TRBV24-1
CDR3 protein: ATSDPGQGGEKLF

J gene: TRBJ2-7
V gene: TRBV9
CDR3 protein: ASSVSGTGYHEQY

J gene: TRBJ1-6
V gene: TRBV30
CDR3 protein: AWSRQGSSPLH

J gene: TRBJ1-1
V gene: TRBV12-2
CDR3 protein: ASRPPEVTEAF

J gene: TRBJ2-1
V gene: TRBV19
CDR3 protein: ASSIGTSGSNEQF

J gene: TRBJ2-1
V gene: TRBV2
CDR3 protein: ASSVARSGGASYNEQF

J gene: TRBJ2-3
V gene: TRBV7-9
CDR3 protein: ASRPTVHNTDTQY

J gene: TRBJ2-2
V gene: TRBV7-9
CDR3 protein: ASSSMRGLDGELF

J gene: TRBJ1-4
V gene: TRBV9
CDR3 protein: ASSVRGTGNEKLF

J gene: TRBJ1-3
V gene: TRBV5-4
CDR3 protein: ASSRFTDQGIGNTIY

J gene: TRBJ2-1
V gene: TRBV19
CDR3 protein: ASSIDVRLATEQF

J gene: TRBJ1-4
V gene: TRBV6-5
CDR3 protein: ASKTGRLGNEKLF

J gene: TRBJ2-7
V gene: TRBV4-2
CDR3 protein: ASSQVGAGGPYEQY

J gene: TRBJ2-1
V gene: TRBV7-3
CDR3 protein: ASSSGLAAYNEQF

J gene: TRBJ2-7
V gene: TRBV7-9
CDR3 protein: ASSLDGTYEQY

J gene: TRBJ2-3
V gene: TRBV9
CDR3 protein: ASSSSGGTSDTQY

J gene: TRBJ2-6
V gene: TRBV6-1
CDR3 protein: ASSDRGPGANVLT

J gene: TRBJ1-2
V gene: TRBV7-6
CDR3 protein: ASSPTGVGGYT

J gene: TRBJ1-1
V gene: TRBV13
CDR3 protein: ASSTQGLMNTEAF

J gene: TRBJ2-3
V gene: TRBV9
CDR3 protein: ASSPQGGHGTDTQY

J gene: TRBJ2-7
V gene: TRBV3-1/TRBV3-2
CDR3 protein: ASSTGGRGAYEQY

J gene: TRBJ2-2
V gene: TRBV7-2
CDR3 protein: ASRTSGGTGELF